This T cell receptor (beta chain) was documented in a study of T cell changes during pregnancy in multiple sclerosis. Here immunoSEQ multiplex PCR was the method, and the copy in TCRdb shows in-frame clones only, minus some. The data hold just over 90,000 clones, with 91% observed a single time. The sequence was collected from a female donor in good health, enrolled as a control in a pregnancy study. The sequencing here drew on peripheral blood, taken after pregnancy.

This CDR3 is CATSRNRGGGTNEKLFF. CDR3 nucleotides: TGTGCCACCAGCAGAAATAGGGGGGGAGGAACTAATGAAAAACTGTTTTTT. The chain recombines TRBV15 with TRBJ1-4; possibly TRBD1 for D (6 bases). Between the trimmed V and J ends, which lost 2 bases and 1 base, there was a span of 14 bases. Germline CDR1 is LNHNV and CDR2 is YYDKDF (reference sequence). CDR3 length: 17 amino acids.